These T cell receptor beta chains were read from a single sample in a study of blood T cell repertoires in COVID-19. Profiling relied on immunoSEQ multiplex PCR, and the TCRdb table lists in-frame clones only, not all of them. The sample includes approximately 210,000 clones, less than 90% seen only once; the top ten take less than 20%. Specimen: peripheral blood. The receptor source for this set is a human donor in a cohort sampled during active COVID-19. The CDR3 runs from the conserved cysteine through the conserved F or W. D genes are given only for firm matches. Part of the rows lack a size; the others show once, few, many or a class for expanded clones.

V	length	J	size	D	CDR3	DNA
TRBV3-1/TRBV3-2	11	TRBJ1-4	NA	NA	CASSLGEKLFF	TGTGCCAGCAGCCTCGGTGAAAAACTGTTTTTT
TRBV3-1/TRBV3-2	12	TRBJ1-1	NA	NA	CASSLGRLEAFF	TGTGCCAGCAGCCTTGGGAGGCTCGAAGCTTTCTTT
TRBV21-1	19	TRBJ1-5	NA	NA	CASRNRYFTGENSNQPQHF	TGTGCCAGCAGAAATCGCTATTTCACAGGGGAGAATAGCAATCAGCCCCAGCATTTT
TRBV7-9	16	TRBJ2-3	NA	NA	CASSSHRDFRADTQYF	TGTGCCAGCAGCTCTCACCGGGACTTCCGCGCAGATACGCAGTATTTT
TRBV29-1	13	TRBJ2-7	NA	TRBD2	CSVLGLAGVEQYF	TGCAGCGTTCTGGGGCTAGCGGGAGTCGAGCAGTACTTC
TRBV10-3	16	TRBJ2-2	NA	TRBD2	CAISREMGGLGGELFF	TGTGCCATCAGCCGCGAGATGGGGGGGTTAGGCGGGGAGCTGTTTTTT
TRBV7-9	16	TRBJ2-2	NA	TRBD1	CASSRAGTGGTGELFF	TGTGCCAGCAGCCGAGCCGGGACAGGGGGGACCGGGGAGCTGTTTTTT
TRBV11-2	13	TRBJ2-1	NA	NA	CASSFSRGEFSFF	TGTGCCAGCAGCTTCTCCAGGGGGGAGTTCTCGTTCTTC
TRBV24-1	13	TRBJ2-2	NA	NA	CATSREATGELFF	TGTGCCACCAGCCGGGAAGCGACCGGGGAGCTGTTTTTT
TRBV5-1	13	TRBJ1-1	few	NA	CASSPENGPEAFF	TGCGCCAGCAGCCCCGAAAATGGGCCTGAAGCTTTCTTT
TRBV19	15	TRBJ2-3	NA	NA	CASSISGAATDTQYF	TGTGCCAGTAGTATATCAGGGGCCGCCACAGATACGCAGTATTTT
TRBV6-5	15	TRBJ1-3	NA	NA	CASGASRSSGNTIYF	TGTGCCAGCGGGGCGTCTAGGTCCTCTGGAAACACCATATATTTT
TRBV4-1	17	TRBJ2-6	NA	TRBD1	CASSQPGQGAGANVLTF	TGCGCCAGCAGCCAACCGGGACAGGGGGCTGGGGCCAACGTCCTGACTTTC
TRBV27	14	TRBJ2-2	NA	TRBD2	CASAGGSIGGELFF	TGTGCCAGCGCGGGAGGTTCTATCGGCGGGGAGCTGTTTTTT
TRBV6-1	14	TRBJ1-2	NA	NA	CASSESTGNYGYTF	TGTGCCAGCAGTGAATCAACAGGGAACTATGGCTACACCTTC
TRBV19	14	TRBJ1-1	NA	TRBD1	CASRSMDRYTEAFF	TGTGCCAGTAGATCTATGGACAGGTACACTGAAGCTTTCTTT
TRBV7-9	16	TRBJ2-5	NA	NA	CASSLMGQVHRETQYF	TGTGCCAGCAGCTTAATGGGTCAGGTGCATCGGGAGACCCAGTACTTC